The T cell receptor beta chain under discussion was sequenced for a study of blood T cell repertoires in COVID-19. Across the whole study: COVID-19 samples from acute and convalescent phases originated in the United States, Italy and Spain.

In the authors' methods: Amplification of reference gene primers was used by the study to estimate nucleated cell counts. The data were produced by immunoSEQ multiplex PCR, yet TCRdb's version contains in-frame clones alone and is incomplete. D and trimming were read from the DNA, whereas the V and J calls and clone size are those reported in that table. The sample comprises 80,000 to 95,000 clones, roughly nine tenths of which are singletons, and about 1.7% rests with the top ten. This CDR3 has 15 residues. Unmatched junction bases numbered 4, after V lost 3 bases and J lost 4 bases. Germline V CDR1 and CDR2: MRHNA, SNTAGT. This clone was observed a handful of times.

Input material: peripheral blood. V and J are TRBV6-4 and TRBJ2-3; TRBD2 agrees at 10 bases. The sequence was collected from a human donor with active COVID-19. The donor label of this sample is uncertain. CDR3 protein: CASSESGGASDTQYF. The DNA for the CDR3 is TGTGCCAGCAGTGAGAGCGGGGGGGCCTCAGATACGCAGTATTTT.